Listed below are T cell receptor beta chains from one sample, sequenced in a study of cytomegalovirus exposure and HLA in healthy donors. Clones were sequenced by immunoSEQ multiplex PCR, and TCRdb holds only the in-frame ones, with some missing. Among about 130,000 clones listed, approximately 82% were seen once. Sequencing used PBMCs. These receptors all come from a man younger than 30 in good health and CMV-seropositive. The CDR3 runs from the conserved cysteine through the conserved F or W. The D gene is left open where the match is weak. Clone sizes are given selectively: once, few, many, or a class where the clone is expanded.

V	length	size	J	D	DNA	CDR3
TRBV15	16	once	TRBJ1-4	NA	TGTGCCACCAGCAGATCTCCACAGGCAACTAATGAAAAACTGTTTTTT	CATSRSPQATNEKLFF
TRBV5-1	14	NA	TRBJ2-5	NA	TGCGCCAGCAGCTTCGCCCTCCAAACTGAGACCCAGTACTTC	CASSFALQTETQYF
TRBV28	13	NA	TRBJ2-4	NA	TGTGCCAGCAGCACCCGGGGAGGAAACATTCAGTACTTC	CASSTRGGNIQYF
TRBV5-6	15	once	TRBJ1-2	NA	TGTGCCAGCAGCTTGTCCGGGTCAGTCCACCATGGCTACACCTTC	CASSLSGSVHHGYTF
TRBV5-4	17	NA	TRBJ2-1	TRBD2	TGTGCCAGCAGCTTGGAGATTAGCGGGGCATTCTACAATGAGCAGTTCTTC	CASSLEISGAFYNEQFF
TRBV7-9	15	once	TRBJ1-5	NA	TGTGCCAGCAGCTTGTCAGGGGAGCGGGGACAGCCCCAGCATTTT	CASSLSGERGQPQHF
TRBV11-1	15	NA	TRBJ1-1	NA	TGTGCCAGCAGCCAATCCACAGGGTTGAACACTGAAGCTTTCTTT	CASSQSTGLNTEAFF
TRBV27	13	NA	TRBJ2-1	NA	TGTGCCAGCAGCTTTACTACCACAGGGTTGCAGTTCTTC	CASSFTTTGLQFF
TRBV9	14	NA	TRBJ2-5	NA	TGTGCCAGCAGCGTCGCCCCTCGGGATGAGACCCAGTACTTC	CASSVAPRDETQYF
TRBV13	16	NA	TRBJ1-4	NA	TGTGCCAGCAGCTTAGGCGGGGGGCTTACTAATGAAAAACTGTTTTTT	CASSLGGGLTNEKLFF
TRBV7-6	14	once	TRBJ1-2	TRBD1	TGTGCCAGCAGCTTAGCAGGGGGCCTCTATGGCTACACCTTC	CASSLAGGLYGYTF
TRBV5-4	15	NA	TRBJ1-2	TRBD1	TGTGCCAGCAGCCAAGACAGGGTATCTAACTATGGCTACACCTTC	CASSQDRVSNYGYTF
TRBV20-1	11	NA	TRBJ2-5	NA	TGCAGTGCTAGAGTAGCGGACTTCGTACACTTC	CSARVADFVHF